This T cell receptor (beta chain) is from a study of T cell responses to AZD1222 COVID-19 vaccine. Findings and caveats of the study: Spike as a whole was targeted by vaccine-associated CD4 TCRs, dominant at 160-218 and 743-854. Donors were mostly white British, more females; clonal diversity possibly underestimated. When two AZD1222 doses had been given, Spike-specific TCR breadth and depth rose. None of the repertoires were sampled until the peak T cell response had passed.

The CDR3 consists of 14 residues. Trimming shortened V by 9 bases and J by 2 bases, and 17 bases separated the two germline ends. The V gene's germline CDR1 is MNHEY and CDR2 SVGAGI. Regarding this clone: Its antigen is still unknown.

Here immunoSEQ multiplex PCR was the method, and the copy in TCRdb shows in-frame clones only, minus some. The table has about 200,000 clones, approximately 92% seen once. The receptor comes from an adult who received the MenACWY meningococcal vaccine as a control. V and J are TRBV6-5 and TRBJ2-7; D not certain. The sequenced sample was peripheral blood, obtained 28 days after the second dose of the MenACWY control vaccine. The CDR3 nucleotides read TGTGCCAGTTCATCGTGGAGCCCGCCCTACGAGCAGTACTTC. This translates into CASSSWSPPYEQYF.